This T cell receptor (beta chain) was captured by sequencing in a study of blood T cells in healthy people across ages. In its sample, this clonotype was seen a few times. No fewer than 6 micrograms of total RNA were isolated from every sample. This CDR3 has 15 residues. Trimming removed 5 bases at V and 6 bases at J, with 20 bases between. Germline loops: CDR1 SGHTA, CDR2 FQGNSA. Alongside a J-beta primer mix, a sample-barcoded 5' primer served in a second PCR lasting about 7 to 11 cycles. Each CDR3 protein is one row after TCRdb ran MiXCR on the 5' RACE reads. The sample carries around 520,000 distinct CDR3 sequences, roughly a quarter recorded once. These data were also reused for a study on T cells of mothers and their children. That work states: All RNA that had been extracted was used for cDNA synthesis at approximately 1.5 ug per 15 ul. Each mother gave over 8 million TCR beta CDR3 reads; each child, approximately 3.3 million.

The TCR originated in a boy younger than 10 in good health. What was sequenced was blood. The V call is TRBV7-2, the J call TRBJ2-7; a weak D match, TRBD1 (6 bases). This CDR3 is CASSDRYGGFSEQYF. The DNA of the CDR3 is TGTGCCAGCAGCGACAGGTATGGGGGATTCTCCGAGCAGTACTTC.